The clone carrying this T cell receptor beta chain occurred many times. The data stem from a study of T cells in Graves' hyperthyroidism and ophthalmopathy. On the study more broadly: Peripheral blood sampling occurred at initial diagnosis, before any treatment.

It was RNA transcripts that yielded the amplified TCR beta CDR3 regions. HTBI primers were the set used in a first-round RT-PCR of the TCR CDR3. From the multiplex PCR reads, TCRdb called clonotypes with MiXCR, one entry per CDR3 protein. The table lists about 350,000 distinct CDR3 sequences, roughly 14% of them singletons. This CDR3 contains 16 residues. CDR1 and CDR2 (germline): MDHEN, SYDVKM. Trimming shortened V by 4 bases and J by 4 bases, and 18 bases separated the two germline ends. This TCR derives from a woman aged 25 to 45 with Graves' hyperthyroidism. The chain couples TRBV28 to TRBJ2-3; D may be TRBD2 (5 bases). The sequenced sample was blood. The CDR3, as DNA: TGTGCCAGCAGTTCACACCGGGGAAGGGTTGCAGATACGCAGTATTTT. Encoded protein: CASSSHRGRVADTQYF.